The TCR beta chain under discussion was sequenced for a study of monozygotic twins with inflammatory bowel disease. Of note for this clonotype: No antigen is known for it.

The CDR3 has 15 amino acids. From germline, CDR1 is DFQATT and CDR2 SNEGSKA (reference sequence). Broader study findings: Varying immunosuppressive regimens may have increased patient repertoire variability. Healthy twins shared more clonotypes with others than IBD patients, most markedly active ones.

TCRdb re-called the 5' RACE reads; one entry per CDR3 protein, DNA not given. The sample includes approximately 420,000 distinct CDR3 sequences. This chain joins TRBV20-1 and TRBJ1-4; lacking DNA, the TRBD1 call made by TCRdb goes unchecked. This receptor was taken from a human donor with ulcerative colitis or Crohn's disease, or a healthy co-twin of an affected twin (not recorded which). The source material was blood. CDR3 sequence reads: CSAIDSFATNEKLFF.